This T cell receptor (beta chain) was captured in a study of CD8 T cells in ankylosing spondylitis. Study-level results: Reportedly, significant enrichment of disease-linked clones occurred in matched ankylosing spondylitis synovial fluid. A TCR beta motif of fewer than ten highly homologous variants seemed to mark ankylosing spondylitis blood.

Germline CDR1 is MNHEY and CDR2 is SVGAGI. The CDR3 is made up of 14 amino acids. Between the trimmed V and J ends, which lost 2 bases and 6 bases, there was a span of 14 bases. TCRdb itself ran the 5' RACE reads through MiXCR, one entry per CDR3 protein. The repertoire has nearly 250,000 distinct CDR3 sequences, roughly 32% of them found once; the top ten carry around 4.4%. As regards this clonotype: The antigen is undetermined.

The TCR originated in a male donor with ankylosing spondylitis or in good health (not recorded which). Sequencing used blood, either unsorted or a sorted T cell fraction (not recorded which). The chain employs TRBV6-5 and TRBJ2-7, with a tentative D call TRBD1 (6 bases). The CDR3 reads CASSYGQPIGEQYF. CDR3 in DNA: TGTGCCAGCAGTTACGGACAGCCCATAGGCGAGCAGTACTTC.